Sequencing of this T cell receptor beta chain was carried out in a study of CD8 T cells in ankylosing spondylitis. Whole-study results and caveats: Several of the motif variants were reported before in synovial fluid and blood from reactive arthritis. According to the report, clones linked to the disease were significantly enriched in matched synovial fluid samples taken from ankylosing spondylitis patients.

The CDR3 consists of 15 residues. Germline V gives CDR1 SGHRS, CDR2 YFSETQ. V was clipped by 4 bases and J by 9 bases; unmatched bases: 11. This clonotype was seen ten or more times. Its specificity is not known. Quantitative 5'-RACE with molecular barcodes was used to make the TCR beta libraries. TCRdb reprocessed the 5' RACE reads with MiXCR, giving one entry per CDR3 protein. The sample includes 150,000 to 200,000 distinct CDR3 sequences, 10% to 15% of them seen just once. This chain connects TRBV5-1 to TRBJ2-1; TRBD2 matches 9 bases. The sequencing sample was made of blood, either unsorted or a sorted T cell fraction (not recorded which). The receptor's source is a female donor with ankylosing spondylitis or in good health (not recorded which). CDR3 region: CASSPLAGFRGEQFF. CDR3 DNA sequence: TGCGCCAGCAGCCCTCTAGCGGGGTTTCGAGGTGAGCAGTTCTTC.